Following are 20 T cell receptor beta chains from one sample sequenced in a study of shared clonotypes between healthy human individuals. This table comes from immunoSEQ multiplex PCR, and its TCRdb copy is limited to in-frame clones, with some not included. The data contain 2 million to 2.5 million clones, 85% to 95% of them singletons. The sequenced sample was naive CD4+ T cells sorted from blood. Subset of the sample: CD45RA+ positively selected. The source is a man between 18 and 29 years old in good health.

CDR3 protein: CAGGQGYGYTF. The CDR3 DNA reads as TGTGCCGGGGGACAGGGGTATGGCTACACCTTC. V usage is TRBV30 and J usage is TRBJ1-2; TRBD1 matches 10 bases. With V trimmed by 8 bases and J by 5 bases, 2 bases remained unmatched. This CDR3 has 11 amino acids. Germline V gene sequence: CDR1 GTSNPN, CDR2 SVGIG (reference sequence).

The chain recombines TRBV7-8 with TRBJ1-2, with 7 bases fitting TRBD1. V dropped 4 bases and J dropped 3; count of bases not matched to a gene: 5. Germline CDR1 and CDR2: SGHVS and FQNEAQ. The CDR3 spans 14 residues. The CDR3 protein is CASSSTGTYYGYTF. As DNA, the CDR3 is TGTGCCAGCAGCTCGACAGGGACGTACTATGGCTACACCTTC.

This chain connects TRBV28 to TRBJ1-1; 7 bases map to TRBD1. CDR3 length: 13 residues. The trim removed 7 bases at V and 1 base at J, leaving 3 bases unmatched. Germline CDR1 reads MDHEN; CDR2 reads SYDVKM. CDR3 in DNA: TGTGCCAGCATACCAGGGGGGAACACTGAAGCTTTCTTT. This gives the protein CASIPGGNTEAFF.

As concerns this clone: An end of the junction does not agree with germline; a read error may underlie this. V gene TRBV28 combines with J gene TRBJ2-7; D might be TRBD1 (5 bases). The CDR3 runs to 16 residues. Germline assignment: CDR1 MDHEN and CDR2 SYDVKM. The CDR3 spells CASSPPPLWGAPKALF. The CDR3 DNA reads as TGTGCCAGCAGTCCCCCGCCGTTGTGGGGCGCCCCAAAGGCCCTCTTC.

This clone was seen many times. The rearrangement links TRBV10-3 to TRBJ1-2, with 7 bases lining up with TRBD1. Germline V gene data show CDR1 as ENHRY and CDR2 as SYGVKD. The CDR3 is 12 residues long. V lost 7 bases, J lost 5 bases, and 4 bases stayed unmatched. In DNA form, the CDR3 reads TGTGCCATCACTATGACAGGGTATGGCTACACCTTC. Translated: CAITMTGYGYTF.

The rearrangement joins TRBV7-2 to TRBJ2-1, with D perhaps matching TRBD2 (5 bases). The CDR3 covers 13 residues. CDR1 SGHTA and CDR2 FQGNSA come from the germline V gene. Trimming removed 4 bases from V and 10 bases from J, with 14 bases in between. Here the CDR3 reads CASSSLRGQEQFF. CDR3 DNA sequence: TGTGCCAGCAGCTCCTTACGGGGTCAGGAGCAGTTCTTC.

The V and J genes are TRBV6-5 and TRBJ2-1; D not certain. Germline-derived CDR1 and CDR2 are MNHEY and SVGAGI. The CDR3 runs 13 residues. The V and J ends lost 0 bases and 5 bases respectively, with 5 bases between them. CDR3 in DNA: TGTGCCAGCAGTTACTCCACAGACAATGAGCAGTTCTTC. The encoded protein is CASSYSTDNEQFF.

The chain combines TRBV5-1 with TRBJ2-2; 8 bases align to TRBD1. Germline CDR1 SGHRS, CDR2 YFSETQ. The V segment lost 2 bases and the J segment 6 bases; nucleotides outside the gene matches: 6. The CDR3 covers 15 residues. Here the CDR3 reads CASSFRTGIAGELFF. Written as DNA, the CDR3 is TGCGCCAGCAGCTTCAGGACAGGGATAGCCGGGGAGCTGTTTTTT.

The rearrangement uses TRBV27 and TRBJ2-3; 7 bases are shared with TRBD2. CDR1 and CDR2 from the germline V gene are MNHEY and SMNVEV (reference sequence). V shed 4 bases, J shed 4 bases, and the junction held 5 bases outside the gene matches. The length of the CDR3 is 14 residues. The CDR3 DNA reads as TGTGCCAGCAGTTCTCCGGGGGGTGCAGATACGCAGTATTTT. Translation gives CASSSPGGADTQYF.

The chain recombines TRBV27 with TRBJ1-1; a possible D gene is TRBD1 (5 bases). V lost 5 bases to trimming and J lost 1 base, with 11 bases between them. This CDR3 spans 14 amino acids. Germline CDR1 reads MNHEY; CDR2 reads SMNVEV (reference sequence). The CDR3 is CASSPLDRNTEAFF. The DNA of the CDR3 is TGTGCCAGCAGTCCGCTTGACAGGAACACTGAAGCTTTCTTT.

This chain joins TRBV6-6 and TRBJ2-7; 9 nucleotides match TRBD1. In germline, CDR1 is MNHNY, CDR2 SVGAGI (reference sequence). V was clipped by 4 bases and J by 4 bases; unmatched bases: 5. This CDR3 is 14 amino acids long. As DNA, the CDR3 is TGTGCCAGCAGTTTACAGGGGGCTCGGTACGAGCAGTACTTC. Its translation: CASSLQGARYEQYF.

The genes are TRBV18 and TRBJ2-7; perhaps TRBD2 as D (5 bases). V was shortened by 2 bases and J by 6 bases, with 20 bases between the two germline ends. Germline V gives CDR1 KGHSH, CDR2 LQKENI. This CDR3 is built from 16 residues. The CDR3, as DNA: TGTGCCAGCTCACCAGGAGGTCCTGTTGTGGTGGGCGAGCAGTACTTC. It encodes CASSPGGPVVVGEQYF. Full variable domain (missing parts from reference TRBV18 and TRBJ2-7): NAGVMQNPRHLVRRRGQEARLRCSPMKGHSHVYWYRQLPEEGLKFMVYLQKENIIDESGMPKERFSAEFPKEGPSILRIQQVVRGDSAAYFCASSPGGPVVVGEQYFGPGTRLTVT.

The chain has TRBV18 and TRBJ2-3; TRBD2 aligns across 7 bases. This CDR3 is 18 amino acids long. CDR1 is KGHSH, CDR2 LQKENI, per germline. The trim removed 3 bases at V and 0 bases at J, leaving 12 bases unmatched. CDR3 protein: CASSPWAAGTGSTDTQYF. The CDR3 DNA sequence: TGTGCCAGCTCACCTTGGGCAGCGGGAACAGGTAGCACAGATACGCAGTATTTT.

V is TRBV6-5 and J is TRBJ1-2; possibly TRBD1 for D (5 bases). Germline V gene lookup returns CDR1 MNHEY and CDR2 SVGAGI. The CDR3 spans 15 residues. The germline V and J ends were trimmed by 9 bases and 2 bases, with 19 bases remaining between them. The CDR3 bases are TGTGCCAGTACGACATCTACAGGATTCAACTATGGCTACACCTTC. Translated, it gives CASTTSTGFNYGYTF.

The chain has TRBV28 and TRBJ2-3, with D possibly being TRBD1 (5 bases). CDR3 length: 15 amino acids. The V end lost 4 bases, the J end lost 5 bases, and 16 bases lay between the germline ends. Germline V gene sequence: CDR1 MDHEN, CDR2 SYDVKM. For the CDR3, the DNA is TGTGCCAGCAGTTCCGACAGATTAGTTGGAGATACGCAGTATTTT. It specifies CASSSDRLVGDTQYF.

The chain combines TRBV7-8 with TRBJ2-7; possibly TRBD2 for D (6 bases). Trimming cost V 3 bases and J 3 bases, with 12 bases left between them. The CDR3 spans 14 residues. Germline values: CDR1 SGHVS, CDR2 FQNEAQ. CDR3 in DNA: TGTGCCAGCAGCTTCAGCGGGCGAGTCTACGAGCAGTACTTC. Translated: CASSFSGRVYEQYF.

This clone was recorded only once. This sequence joins TRBV5-1 and TRBJ2-7, with 7 bases identical to TRBD1. V was pared by 2 bases and J by 5 bases, with 7 bases of the junction left unmatched. CDR1 SGHRS and CDR2 YFSETQ come from the germline V gene. The CDR3 loop spans 14 amino acids. This chain's CDR3 is CASSLQGRQDEQYF. CDR3 in DNA: TGCGCCAGCAGCTTACAGGGGCGCCAGGACGAGCAGTACTTC.

V and J are TRBV4-1 and TRBJ1-6; TRBD1 matches 7 bases. V trimming: 1 base; J trimming: 4 bases; junction bases outside the gene matches: 7. The germline V gene encodes CDR1 MGHRA and CDR2 YSYEKL. The CDR3 is 17 amino acids. The CDR3 bases are TGCGCCAGCAGCCAAGTGGGGGGGGGACAGTATAATTCACCCCTCCACTTT. This encodes CASSQVGGGQYNSPLHF.

This clone has just one count. The chain combines TRBV29-1 with TRBJ1-2; 9 positions agree with TRBD1. Germline V gene lookup returns CDR1 SQVTM and CDR2 ANQGSEA. Unmatched junction bases numbered 6, after V lost 4 bases and J lost 6 bases. The CDR3 consists of 13 residues. The CDR3 reads CSVVGQGVDGYTF. CDR3 bases: TGCAGCGTTGTGGGACAGGGTGTCGATGGCTACACCTTC.

The chain combines TRBV5-1 with TRBJ2-1; no clear D gene. CDR3 length equals 13 residues. Per germline, CDR1 SGHRS and CDR2 YFSETQ. Trimming took off 0 bases at V and 10 bases at J, with 11 bases between the two ends. CDR3 nucleotides: TGCGCCAGCAGCTTGGTATCGCTCGGGGAGCAGTTCTTC. This translates into CASSLVSLGEQFF.